What follows are 31 T cell receptor beta chains derived from one specimen sequenced in a study of cytomegalovirus exposure and HLA in healthy donors. Both 60 Vbeta primers and 13 Jbeta primers went into the PCR. Libraries were prepared by immunoSEQ multiplex PCR; TCRdb keeps only in-frame clonotypes and omits some of them. This sample has approximately 150,000 clones, with about 88% found just once. Sequencing was performed on PBMCs. All receptors derive from a man in his thirties or forties in good health and CMV-seropositive.

This chain links TRBV29-1 with TRBJ2-5, with D tentatively TRBD2 (6 bases). The CDR3 has 13 residues. Deletions cut 2 bases from V and 5 bases from J, with 12 bases between. From germline, CDR1 is SQVTM and CDR2 ANQGSEA. DNA of the CDR3: TGCAGCGTTGAACAACGGGGGTGGGAGACCCAGTACTTC. It codes for CSVEQRGWETQYF.

The chain joins TRBV5-4 to TRBJ2-1, with 12 nucleotides matching TRBD2. V lost 4 bases, J lost 8 bases, and 4 bases stayed unmatched. The CDR3 has 14 residues. Germline CDR1 and CDR2: SGHNT and YYREEE (reference sequence). In DNA, the CDR3 is TGTGCCAGCAGCAGACTAGCGGGAGAAGATGAGCAGTTCTTC. Translating it yields CASSRLAGEDEQFF.

V usage is TRBV10-3 and J usage is TRBJ2-5; D unresolved. CDR1 is ENHRY, CDR2 SYGVKD, per germline. CDR3 length equals 14 residues. Deletions cut 4 bases from V and 2 bases from J, with 11 bases between. This CDR3 reads CAISVENLQETQYF. The CDR3 DNA sequence: TGTGCCATCAGTGTCGAGAACCTTCAAGAGACCCAGTACTTC.

CDR3: CASSPTGMYNEQFF. The CDR3 bases are TGTGCCAGCAGCCCGACAGGGATGTACAATGAGCAGTTCTTC. The chain recombines TRBV7-9 with TRBJ2-1, with 7 bases identical to TRBD1. The germline gives CDR1 SEHNR, CDR2 FQNEAQ (reference sequence). Unmatched junction bases numbered 5, after V lost 5 bases and J lost 4 bases. The CDR3 extends over 14 amino acids.

This clone was detected once. The V gene is TRBV19, the J gene TRBJ2-1, with 7 nucleotides matching TRBD2. CDR1 and CDR2 from the germline V gene are LNHDA and SQIVND (reference sequence). The junction had 6 bases not matched to a gene; V was cut back by 8 bases and J by 5 bases. This CDR3 has 13 residues. In nucleotides, the CDR3 is TGTGCCAGTCACTGGGGGGGTGACAATGAGCAGTTCTTC. Protein sequence: CASHWGGDNEQFF.

This chain joins TRBV18 and TRBJ1-4; 7 bases map to TRBD1. V trimming: 5 bases; J trimming: 6 bases; junction bases outside the gene matches: 9. The CDR3 spans 15 residues. Germline V gene data show CDR1 as KGHSH and CDR2 as LQKENI. The CDR3 is CASSYRQGGDEKLFF. Here the CDR3 DNA reads TGTGCCAGCTCATACCGACAGGGCGGGGATGAAAAACTGTTTTTT.

The V and J genes are TRBV14 and TRBJ1-1; D remains ambiguous. Germline loops: CDR1 SGHDN, CDR2 FVKESK. This CDR3 spans 14 amino acids. Deletions cut 6 bases from V and 5 bases from J, with 16 bases between. The CDR3: CASSVTWGGTEAFF. CDR3 in DNA: TGTGCCAGCAGTGTAACCTGGGGAGGGACTGAAGCTTTCTTT.

The rearrangement links TRBV2 to TRBJ2-2; 9 bases match TRBD1. Germline CDR1 reads SNHLY; CDR2 reads FYNNEI. V was clipped by 10 bases and J by 7 bases; unmatched bases: 4. There are 12 residues in the CDR3. CDR3 sequence (DNA): TGTGCCACAAGACAGGGGGTCGGGGAGCTGTTTTTT. Protein: CATRQGVGELFF.

This clone has a handful of counts. The genes are TRBV6-1 and TRBJ2-7; D is undetermined. The ends were cut back, 4 bases at V and 2 bases at J, with 9 bases in the middle. The CDR3 sequence is 13 residues long. CDR1 is MNHNS, CDR2 SASEGT, per germline. The CDR3 sequence is CASSGQVPYEQYF. The DNA of the CDR3 is TGTGCCAGCAGTGGTCAGGTGCCCTACGAGCAGTACTTC.

The gene calls are TRBV4-3 and TRBJ2-5; a possible D gene is TRBD2 (6 bases). This CDR3 has 14 residues. V was clipped by 5 bases and J by 7 bases, with 17 bases between them. CDR1 is LGHNA, CDR2 YSLEER, per germline. For the CDR3, the DNA is TGCGCCAGCAGCTTAGAGGAGGGATCAGCGACCCAGTACTTC. As protein: CASSLEEGSATQYF.

The chain is built from TRBV28 and TRBJ1-5; D might be TRBD1 (5 bases). The V gene lost 6 bases and the J gene lost 4 bases, with 22 bases spanning the gap. Germline V gene data show CDR1 as MDHEN and CDR2 as SYDVKM. This CDR3 has 17 amino acids. The CDR3 region has the DNA TGTGCCAGCAGCCGGGCCCTCGGGACTATAGGAAATCAGCCCCAGCATTTT. Amino acid sequence: CASSRALGTIGNQPQHF.

V and J are TRBV4-3 and TRBJ2-1; 14 bases line up with TRBD2. The J segment lost 10 bases and the V segment lost 4 bases, leaving 9 bases of the junction unmatched. This CDR3 has 16 residues. CDR1 is LGHNA and CDR2 is YSLEER in the germline V gene. The CDR3 sequence: CASSRTGTSGRGEQFF. The CDR3 DNA sequence: TGCGCCAGCAGCCGGACCGGGACTAGCGGGAGAGGAGAGCAGTTCTTC.

CDR3 amino acids: CASSPLAGGNEQFF. The CDR3 DNA is TGTGCCAGCTCCCCCCTAGCGGGAGGCAATGAGCAGTTCTTC. V and J are TRBV18 and TRBJ2-1, with 11 bases lining up with TRBD2. This CDR3 has 14 residues. V shed 6 bases and J 6 bases; nucleotides not matched to a gene: 4. From germline, CDR1 is KGHSH and CDR2 LQKENI.

The chain recombines TRBV5-8 with TRBJ2-3; TRBD2 agrees at 10 bases. Germline CDR1 is SGHTS and CDR2 is YDEGEE. The ends lost 3 bases at V and 4 bases at J; junction bases unmatched: 5. This CDR3 region has 15 residues. The CDR3 protein is CASSSPSGSADTQYF. The CDR3 coding sequence is TGTGCCAGCAGCTCCCCTAGCGGGAGCGCAGATACGCAGTATTTT.

There are a few counts of this clone. The V call is TRBV5-1, the J call TRBJ2-1; the match to TRBD2 covers 8 bases. The CDR3 is 18 residues long. With V trimmed by 3 bases and J by 4 bases, 15 bases remained unmatched. In germline, CDR1 is SGHRS, CDR2 YFSETQ. The CDR3: CASSSFLPGLELYNEQFF. The CDR3 DNA follows: TGCGCCAGCAGCTCCTTTTTGCCGGGACTAGAATTATACAATGAGCAGTTCTTC.

This clone occurred once. The gene calls are TRBV7-2 and TRBJ2-2; TRBD2 matches 7 bases. The ends lost 0 bases at V and 4 bases at J; junction bases unmatched: 8. The CDR3 is 17 amino acids. Germline assignment: CDR1 SGHTA and CDR2 FQGNSA. As DNA, the CDR3 is TGTGCCAGCAGCTTAGCCCTAGCGGCCCGTAGCACCGGGGAGCTGTTTTTT. This sequence encodes CASSLALAARSTGELFF.

The chain combines TRBV6-5 with TRBJ2-7; a weak D match, TRBD1 (6 bases). Germline V gene data show CDR1 as MNHEY and CDR2 as SVGAGI. The CDR3 runs to 13 residues. V was clipped by 2 bases and J by 2 bases, with 7 bases between them. CDR3: CASSYAGAYEQYF. The CDR3 nucleotides read TGTGCCAGCAGTTACGCAGGGGCCTACGAGCAGTACTTC.

The chain employs TRBV18 and TRBJ2-2; D is undetermined. This CDR3 is built from 16 residues. Per the germline V gene, CDR1 is KGHSH and CDR2 is LQKENI. Trimming took off 2 bases at V and 1 base at J, with 11 bases between the two ends. The CDR3 DNA follows: TGTGCCAGCTCACCAGAAGATCAGATGAACACCGGGGAGCTGTTTTTT. Translation gives CASSPEDQMNTGELFF. Together with reference TRBV18 and TRBJ2-2, the CDR3 gives the full variable domain: NAGVMQNPRHLVRRRGQEARLRCSPMKGHSHVYWYRQLPEEGLKFMVYLQKENIIDESGMPKERFSAEFPKEGPSILRIQQVVRGDSAAYFCASSPEDQMNTGELFFGEGSRLTVL.

Of note for this clone: In the same sample, other DNA sequences code for this CDR3. The rearrangement links TRBV9 to TRBJ2-5, with 9 positions matching TRBD2. The CDR3 covers 14 residues. Germline assignment: CDR1 SGDLS and CDR2 YYNGEE. The V segment lost 2 bases and the J segment 5 bases; nucleotides outside the gene matches: 4. As DNA, the CDR3 is TGTGCCAGCAGCGTTAGCGGGAGCGTCGAGACCCAGTACTTC. Translating it yields CASSVSGSVETQYF.

As to this clone: A read error may account for a junction end that differs from germline. V and J are TRBV7-7 and TRBJ2-3; TRBD2 matches at 8 bases. The length of the CDR3 is 16 residues. Germline V gene sequence: CDR1 SSHAT, CDR2 FNYEAQ (reference sequence). The CDR3 coding sequence is TGTGCTAGCAGCTTAGCTTCTAGCGGGAGCACAGATACGCAGTATTTT. Amino acids: CASSLASSGSTDTQYF.

CDR3 nucleotides: TGTGCCACCAGCAGAGAGGGACTAGCGGGAAATGAGCAGTTCTTC. Protein: CATSREGLAGNEQFF. The rearrangement uses TRBV15 and TRBJ2-1; TRBD2 agrees at 13 bases. Losses at the gene ends were 0 bases for V and 7 bases for J; bases not matched to a gene: 0. The CDR3 contains 15 residues. CDR1 and CDR2 (germline): LNHNV, YYDKDF (reference sequence).

As for this clone: The germline gene is not matched at one end of the junction; a read error may be the cause. The chain joins TRBV7-7 to TRBJ2-5, with D perhaps TRBD2 (5 bases). Germline CDR1 and CDR2: SSHAT and FNYEAQ (reference sequence). The CDR3 is 14 amino acids. The CDR3 DNA follows: TGTGCTAGCAGCTTAATCGGGGATCAAGAGACCCAGTACTTC. Translating it yields CASSLIGDQETQYF.

V and J are TRBV10-1 and TRBJ2-7; maybe TRBD1 (6 bases). This CDR3 is built from 16 residues. V gave up 4 bases and J gave up 1 base, with 17 bases separating them. Germline V gene data show CDR1 as WNHNN and CDR2 as SYGVQD (reference sequence). CDR3 coding DNA: TGCGCCAGCAGTGTTCATAACAGGGTCCTTTCCTACGAGCAGTACGTC. It yields the protein CASSVHNRVLSYEQYV.

The rearrangement joins TRBV4-3 to TRBJ1-6; maybe TRBD1 (6 bases). CDR1 is LGHNA, CDR2 YSLEER, per germline. V lost 0 bases to trimming and J lost 8 bases, with 11 bases between them. The CDR3 contains 15 residues. The CDR3 bases are TGCGCCAGCAGCCAAGACAGGGGTTCCTATTCACCCCTCCACTTT. This encodes CASSQDRGSYSPLHF.

This chain links TRBV11-2 with TRBJ2-7, with 9 bases fitting TRBD2. CDR1 and CDR2 from the germline V gene are SGHAT and FQNNGV. V shed 6 bases and J 5 bases; nucleotides not matched to a gene: 11. The CDR3 consists of 15 residues. This CDR3 is CASRAIAGVVHEQYF. CDR3 sequence (DNA): TGTGCCAGCAGGGCTATAGCGGGAGTCGTCCACGAGCAGTACTTC.

The rearrangement uses TRBV28 and TRBJ1-5; D not certain. CDR3 length: 16 amino acids. Germline-derived CDR1 and CDR2 are MDHEN and SYDVKM. The V gene lost 0 bases and the J gene lost 2 bases, with 11 bases spanning the gap. In DNA, the CDR3 is TGTGCCAGCAGTTTATGGGCGGAGCCCCGCAATCAGCCCCAGCATTTT. Encoded protein: CASSLWAEPRNQPQHF.

CDR3 amino acids: CSVGLSGEDETQYF. In DNA, the CDR3 is TGCAGCGTTGGGTTATCGGGAGAGGACGAGACCCAGTACTTC. The rearrangement links TRBV29-1 to TRBJ2-5; tentative D call: TRBD2 (6 bases). The CDR3 has 14 amino acids. The V end was cut by 4 bases, the J end by 5 bases, with 17 bases between. From germline, CDR1 is SQVTM and CDR2 ANQGSEA.

The chain employs TRBV9 and TRBJ2-1, with a weak D call TRBD2 (5 bases). The CDR3 consists of 15 residues. Trimming took 3 bases from V and 4 from J, leaving 14 bases between them. From germline, CDR1 is SGDLS and CDR2 YYNGEE. CDR3 bases: TGTGCCAGCAGCGCCTCCGGGAACGTGTACAATGAGCAGTTCTTC. This translates into CASSASGNVYNEQFF.

V is TRBV19 and J is TRBJ1-1; the D is unclear. The ends were cut back, 2 bases at V and 1 base at J, with 14 bases in the middle. CDR3 size: 16 residues. Germline CDR1 reads LNHDA; CDR2 reads SQIVND (reference sequence). As DNA, the CDR3 is TGTGCCAGTAGTATACTGGCCCGATTAAAGAACACTGAAGCTTTCTTT. It specifies CASSILARLKNTEAFF.

This chain links TRBV7-6 with TRBJ2-3, with a weak D call TRBD2 (5 bases). Per germline, CDR1 SGHVS and CDR2 FNYEAQ. The CDR3 totals 14 residues. V was pared by 1 base and J by 8 bases, with 13 bases between. DNA for the CDR3: TGTGCCAGCAGCTTAGTGGCCCCCGAGGGTACGCAGTATTTT. It translates to CASSLVAPEGTQYF.

The chain joins TRBV5-1 to TRBJ2-1; 9 bases fit TRBD1. In germline, CDR1 is SGHRS, CDR2 YFSETQ. V lost 1 base and J lost 5; bases outside the gene matches: 10. The CDR3 is 17 residues long. The CDR3 DNA sequence: TGCGCCAGCAGCTTGAGATCCCCGGGACAGGGTGACAATGAGCAGTTCTTC. This sequence encodes CASSLRSPGQGDNEQFF.